The rows below give T cell receptor beta chains drawn from one sample of a study of memory CD4+ T cells and cytomegalovirus serostatus. Clones were read by immunoSEQ multiplex PCR, and TCRdb kept only the in-frame ones, dropping some. The data contain tens of thousands of clones, around four fifths of them singletons. Sequencing was done on a sample of memory CD4+ T cells from blood. The receptors originated from an adult in good health and CMV-seronegative. The CDR3 runs from the conserved cysteine through the conserved F or W. The D gene is left open where the match is weak. Size is omitted from some rows. Given values are once, few, many or a class for expanded clones.

abundance | j_gene | d_gene | v_gene | CDR3aa | CDR3nt
. | TRBJ2-4 | . | TRBV7-8 | CASSHRGGGNIQYF | TGTGCCAGCAGCCACCGTGGGGGCGGAAACATTCAGTACTTC
. | TRBJ1-5 | TRBD1 | TRBV5-8 | CASSLGTGGHQPQHF | TGTGCCAGCAGCCTAGGGACAGGGGGACATCAGCCCCAGCATTTT
. | TRBJ1-5 | . | TRBV21-1 | CASTPRQPQHF | TGTGCCAGCACCCCTCGCCAGCCCCAGCATTTT
. | TRBJ1-2 | TRBD1 | TRBV7-9 | CASSPRAWDRGYGYTF | TGTGCCAGCAGCCCTAGGGCCTGGGACAGGGGCTATGGCTACACCTTC
. | TRBJ2-7 | TRBD1 | TRBV7-2 | CASSFLGQGYEQYF | TGTGCCAGCAGCTTCCTCGGACAGGGGTACGAGCAGTACTTC
. | TRBJ2-1 | . | TRBV29-1 | CSVTQRGYINEQFF | TGCAGCGTTACTCAACGGGGCTACATAAATGAGCAGTTCTTC
. | TRBJ1-5 | TRBD1 | TRBV2 | CASRQGEGNQPQHF | TGTGCCAGCCGACAGGGGGAAGGTAATCAGCCCCAGCATTTT
few | TRBJ1-2 | . | TRBV5-3 | CASMTVVDGYTF | TGTGCCAGTATGACAGTCGTTGATGGCTACACCTTC
. | TRBJ2-6 | . | TRBV7-2 | CASSLDFGANVLTF | TGTGCCAGCAGCTTAGATTTTGGGGCCAACGTCCTGACTTTC
. | TRBJ2-3 | . | TRBV11-2 | CASSLSTDTQYF | TGTGCCAGCAGCTTAAGCACAGATACGCAGTATTTT
. | TRBJ2-1 | . | TRBV7-9 | CASSSNSRTGFYNEQFF | TGTGCCAGCAGCTCAAACTCGCGTACAGGGTTCTACAATGAGCAGTTCTTC
. | TRBJ1-2 | . | TRBV5-1 | CASSLVLSGALGYTF | TGCGCCAGCAGCTTGGTATTATCGGGGGCGCTTGGCTACACCTTC
. | TRBJ1-1 | . | TRBV11-1 | CASSQYTVTMTEAFF | TGTGCCAGCAGCCAGTACACGGTTACTATGACTGAAGCTTTCTTT
. | TRBJ2-3 | . | TRBV10-3 | CAISESQGSDTQYF | TGTGCCATCAGTGAATCTCAGGGATCAGATACGCAGTATTTT
once | TRBJ1-2 | . | TRBV11-2 | CASSTLQGSRSNYGYTF | TGTGCCAGCAGCACCCTCCAGGGATCTCGATCTAACTATGGCTACACCTTC
. | TRBJ2-7 | TRBD2 | TRBV27 | CASSFLGRGNEQYF | TGTGCCAGCAGTTTTCTCGGGAGGGGGAACGAGCAGTACTTC
. | TRBJ1-6 | . | TRBV4-3 | CASSQEQAENSPFHF | TGCGCCAGCAGCCAAGAGCAGGCGGAAAATTCACCCTTCCACTTT
. | TRBJ2-7 | . | TRBV11-2 | CASSSGLTYEQYF | TGTGCCAGCAGCTCGGGACTGACCTACGAGCAGTACTTC
. | TRBJ2-7 | . | TRBV2 | CASRDNYEQYF | TGTGCCAGCAGGGACAACTACGAGCAGTACTTC
. | TRBJ2-2 | TRBD1 | TRBV4-1 | CASSPQGAGTGELFF | TGCGCCAGCAGCCCACAGGGGGCTGGGACCGGGGAGCTGTTTTTT
once | TRBJ1-4 | . | TRBV30 | CAWSTGAFGKLFF | TGTGCCTGGAGTACGGGGGCGTTTGGAAAACTGTTTTTT
. | TRBJ1-4 | TRBD1 | TRBV9 | CASSGFGTVNEKLFF | TGTGCCAGCAGCGGATTTGGGACAGTTAATGAAAAACTGTTTTTT
. | TRBJ1-2 | TRBD1 | TRBV28 | CASSSLTGGVYGYTF | TGTGCCAGCAGTTCGCTGACAGGGGGCGTCTATGGCTACACCTTC
few | TRBJ1-2 | . | TRBV18 | CASSPVRQGPLGYGYTF | TGTGCCAGCTCACCGGTCAGGCAGGGTCCCTTGGGCTATGGCTACACCTTC
few | TRBJ1-4 | . | TRBV6-6 | CASSGTGVNEKLFF | TGTGCCAGCAGTGGGACGGGGGTAAATGAAAAACTGTTTTTT
. | TRBJ2-3 | . | TRBV9 | CASSFRRDASTDTQYF | TGTGCCAGCAGCTTTCGACGGGACGCTAGCACAGATACGCAGTATTTT
. | TRBJ1-1 | . | TRBV15 | CATSRDPNTEAFF | TGTGCCACCAGCAGAGATCCAAACACTGAAGCTTTCTTT
. | TRBJ2-7 | TRBD1 | TRBV5-4 | CASSFTGGVDEQYF | TGTGCCAGCAGCTTTACAGGGGGAGTGGACGAGCAGTACTTC
. | TRBJ1-2 | . | TRBV27 | CASSLRDTDLYGYTF | TGTGCCAGCAGTCTCCGGGACACGGACCTTTATGGCTACACCTTC
. | TRBJ1-4 | . | TRBV7-9 | CASTDSINEKLFF | TGTGCCAGCACCGACAGTATTAATGAAAAACTGTTTTTT
. | TRBJ2-3 | . | TRBV27 | CASPKLGGEYTDTQYF | TGTGCCAGCCCCAAACTAGGCGGGGAGTACACAGATACGCAGTATTTT
few | TRBJ1-1 | . | TRBV2 | CASSAGNTEAFF | TGTGCCAGCAGTGCAGGGAACACTGAAGCTTTCTTT
. | TRBJ2-5 | TRBD2 | TRBV4-2 | CASSQDMRGGGGVTQYF | TGTGCCAGCAGCCAAGACATGCGGGGGGGCGGTGGTGTGACCCAGTACTTC